These 11 T cell receptor beta chains originate from one sample sequenced in a study of control samples from healthy donors and cancer patients. Method: immunoSEQ multiplex PCR; TCRdb's copy keeps in-frame clones and lacks some. There are 150,000 or so clones in the sample; under 95% occur only once, and under 7% lies in the top ten. The sample comprised blood. These receptors all come from a man between 18 and 29 years old in good health.

V and J are TRBV18 and TRBJ2-2; D gene ambiguous. The CDR3 runs 15 residues. In germline, CDR1 is KGHSH, CDR2 LQKENI. The ends were cut back, 0 bases at V and 3 bases at J, with 8 bases in the middle. CDR3 nucleotides: TGTGCCAGCTCACCACCTCAACCCTACACCGGGGAGCTGTTTTTT. Amino acids: CASSPPQPYTGELFF.

The rearrangement uses TRBV28 and TRBJ2-2; D is perhaps TRBD2 (5 bases). Trimming stripped 5 bases from V and 9 bases from J, with 16 bases between. This CDR3 has 14 residues. In germline, CDR1 is MDHEN, CDR2 SYDVKM. CDR3 in DNA: TGTGCCAGCAGTCCCTCCGGTATAGCGTGGGAGCTGTTTTTT. This codes for CASSPSGIAWELFF.

The chain recombines TRBV27 with TRBJ2-1, with D tentatively TRBD1 or TRBD2 (7 bases each). In germline, CDR1 is MNHEY, CDR2 SMNVEV (reference sequence). V shed 5 bases and J shed 0 bases, with 17 bases lying between them. There are 17 residues in the CDR3. The CDR3, as DNA: TGTGCCAGCAGTCCTGAGCGGGGACAGAGCTCCTACAATGAGCAGTTCTTC. This encodes CASSPERGQSSYNEQFF.

This clone was counted once. The gene calls are TRBV4-1 and TRBJ1-2; D might be TRBD1 (6 bases). The V gene lost 7 bases and the J gene lost 4 bases, with 16 bases spanning the gap. The CDR3 has 14 residues. Germline CDR1 MGHRA, CDR2 YSYEKL. The CDR3 loop reads CASTPGGQGYGYTF. For the CDR3, the DNA is TGCGCCAGCACCCCGGGGGGCCAGGGCTATGGCTACACCTTC.

The sample holds one count of this clone. The DNA for the CDR3 is TGTGCCAGCAGTGAAGCAGGAGGTCAGCCCCAGCATTTT. This translates into CASSEAGGQPQHF. V usage is TRBV6-1 and J usage is TRBJ1-5; D not certain. The CDR3 consists of 13 residues. V dropped 0 bases and J dropped 6 bases, with 6 bases sitting between them. Germline values: CDR1 MNHNS, CDR2 SASEGT.

The rearrangement uses TRBV27 and TRBJ2-1, with 9 bases fitting TRBD2. Germline loops: CDR1 MNHEY, CDR2 SMNVEV (reference sequence). The CDR3 is made up of 13 amino acids. The junction had 8 bases not matched to a gene; V was cut back by 8 bases and J by 9 bases. CDR3 nucleotide sequence: TGTGCCAGCTCTCCGGGACTAGCCCTTGAGCAGTTCTTC. Encoded protein: CASSPGLALEQFF.

The chain links TRBV30 to TRBJ2-7; a possible D gene is TRBD1 (5 bases). V lost 0 bases, J lost 5 bases, and 11 bases lay in between. Germline V CDR1 and CDR2: GTSNPN, SVGIG (reference sequence). This CDR3 is built from 13 residues. The CDR3 loop reads CAWSVARVDEQYF. The CDR3 region has the DNA TGTGCCTGGAGTGTAGCCAGGGTCGACGAGCAGTACTTC.

V usage is TRBV28 and J usage is TRBJ1-2; D possibly corresponds to TRBD1 (6 bases). The CDR3 has 14 amino acids. CDR1 and CDR2 (germline): MDHEN, SYDVKM. Trimming took 6 bases from V and 7 from J, leaving 18 bases between them. The CDR3 protein is CASRSPGGTGGYTF. In nucleotides, the CDR3 is TGTGCCAGCAGGTCCCCCGGGGGCACTGGTGGCTACACCTTC.

The chain recombines TRBV28 with TRBJ2-5, with TRBD2 matching 8 bases. This CDR3 region has 16 residues. V shed 4 bases and J 4 bases; nucleotides not matched to a gene: 11. Germline loops: CDR1 MDHEN, CDR2 SYDVKM. CDR3 region: CASSSPVGSGAETQYF. CDR3 nucleotides: TGTGCCAGCAGTTCCCCGGTGGGTAGCGGGGCAGAGACCCAGTACTTC.

This chain uses TRBV7-8 with TRBJ2-7; D not resolved. Germline V gene lookup returns CDR1 SGHVS and CDR2 FQNEAQ. Trimming removed 5 bases at V and 6 bases at J, with 14 bases between. The CDR3 length is 13 residues. The CDR3 here is CASSPPVVSEQYF. The CDR3 DNA follows: TGTGCCAGCAGCCCCCCCGTAGTGTCCGAGCAGTACTTC. Variable domain in full (rest from reference TRBV7-8 and TRBJ2-7): GAGVSQSPRYKVAKRGQDVALRCDPISGHVSLFWYQQALGQGPEFLTYFQNEAQLDKSGLPSDRFFAERPEGSVSTLKIQRTQQEDSAVYLCASSPPVVSEQYFGPGTRLTVT.

V usage is TRBV4-1 and J usage is TRBJ2-1; D might be TRBD1 (6 bases). Germline V gene sequence: CDR1 MGHRA, CDR2 YSYEKL. This CDR3 spans 14 amino acids. Deletions cut 4 bases from V and 10 bases from J, with 17 bases between. CDR3 sequence reads: CASSRTQGNLEQFF. CDR3 coding DNA: TGCGCCAGCAGCCGGACACAGGGCAATTTAGAGCAGTTCTTC.